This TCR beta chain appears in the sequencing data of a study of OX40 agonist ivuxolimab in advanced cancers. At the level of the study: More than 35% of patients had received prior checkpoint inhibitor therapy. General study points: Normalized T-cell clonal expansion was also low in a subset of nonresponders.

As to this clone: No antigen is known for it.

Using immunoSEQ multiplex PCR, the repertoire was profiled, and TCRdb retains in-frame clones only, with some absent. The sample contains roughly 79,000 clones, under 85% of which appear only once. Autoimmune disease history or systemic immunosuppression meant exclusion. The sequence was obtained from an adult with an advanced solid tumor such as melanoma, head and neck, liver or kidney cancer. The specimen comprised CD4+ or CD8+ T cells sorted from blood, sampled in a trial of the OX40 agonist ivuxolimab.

CDR3 residues: CASSLRDRNSPLHF. CDR3 coding DNA: TGTGCCAGCAGCCTCCGGGACAGGAATTCACCCCTCCACTTT. V is TRBV7-2 and J is TRBJ1-6, with 8 bases lining up with TRBD1. After removal of 5 bases from V and 7 bases from J, the junction contained 4 bases not matched to a gene. The CDR3 covers 14 residues. CDR1 and CDR2 (germline): SGHTA, FQGNSA.